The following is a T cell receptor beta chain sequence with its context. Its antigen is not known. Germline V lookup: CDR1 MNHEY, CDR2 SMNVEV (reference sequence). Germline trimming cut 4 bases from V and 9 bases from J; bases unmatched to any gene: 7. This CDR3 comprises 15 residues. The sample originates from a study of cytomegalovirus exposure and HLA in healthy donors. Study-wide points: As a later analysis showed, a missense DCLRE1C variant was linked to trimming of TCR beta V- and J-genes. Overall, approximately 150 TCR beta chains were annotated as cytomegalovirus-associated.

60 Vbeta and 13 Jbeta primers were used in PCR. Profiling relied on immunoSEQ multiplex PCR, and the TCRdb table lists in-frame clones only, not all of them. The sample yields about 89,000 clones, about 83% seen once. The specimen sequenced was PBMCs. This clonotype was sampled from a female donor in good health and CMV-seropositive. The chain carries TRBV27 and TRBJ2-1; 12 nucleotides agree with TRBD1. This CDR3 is CASSSPGQGAGEQFF. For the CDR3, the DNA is TGTGCCAGCAGTTCACCGGGACAGGGGGCCGGTGAGCAGTTCTTC.